This TCR beta chain was captured in a study of blood T cell repertoires in COVID-19. Libraries were prepared by immunoSEQ multiplex PCR; TCRdb keeps only in-frame clonotypes and omits some of them. The sample shows some 250,000 clones, roughly 85% of them seen only once. V lost 3 bases to trimming and J lost 7 bases; unmatched junction nucleotides: 0. This CDR3 is 13 amino acids long. Germline-derived CDR1 and CDR2 are LNHDA and SQIVND (reference sequence). This chain links TRBV19 with TRBJ2-1; the match to TRBD2 covers 10 bases. Sequencing was done on a sample of peripheral blood. The receptor's source is a woman aged 18-35 years with acute or convalescent COVID-19. The CDR3 here is CASSMGLANEQFF. The CDR3 DNA is TGTGCCAGTAGTATGGGACTAGCGAATGAGCAGTTCTTC.